Presented here are 22 T cell receptor beta chains from one specimen sequenced in a study of blood T cell repertoires in COVID-19. Libraries were prepared by immunoSEQ multiplex PCR; TCRdb keeps only in-frame clonotypes and omits some of them. The data hold more than 85,000 clones, with 85% observed a single time. The specimen was peripheral blood. Receptors originate from a man aged 80 or over with acute or convalescent COVID-19.

The chain joins TRBV6-5 to TRBJ1-5; 7 nucleotides align to TRBD1. V was pared by 7 bases and J by 6 bases, with 6 bases of the junction left unmatched. The germline V gene has CDR1 MNHEY and CDR2 SVGAGI. This CDR3 is built from 13 residues. CDR3 loop: CASKGASGQPQHF. The CDR3 DNA is TGTGCCAGCAAGGGGGCATCTGGTCAGCCCCAGCATTTT.

V is TRBV28 and J is TRBJ1-1, with 9 bases lining up with TRBD1. V shed 3 bases and J 4 bases; nucleotides not matched to a gene: 9. This CDR3 has 16 residues. Germline V gene lookup returns CDR1 MDHEN and CDR2 SYDVKM. CDR3 region: CASSFFLGTGFTEAFF. In DNA form, the CDR3 reads TGTGCCAGCAGTTTCTTTCTCGGGACAGGGTTCACTGAAGCTTTCTTT.

The chain couples TRBV29-1 to TRBJ1-1; TRBD1 is a possible D gene (6 bases). With 6 bases removed from V and 0 bases from J, the gap between germline ends came to 14 bases. The CDR3 is 14 amino acids. Per germline, CDR1 SQVTM and CDR2 ANQGSEA. The CDR3 DNA reads as TGCAGCGTGGCGAAGACAGGCTTGAACACTGAAGCTTTCTTT. This encodes CSVAKTGLNTEAFF. The full variable domain, rest sourced from reference TRBV29-1 and TRBJ1-1, is SAVISQKPSRDICQRGTSLTIQCQVDSQVTMMFWYRQQPGQSLTLIATANQGSEATYESGFVIDKFPISRPNLTFSTLTVSNMSPEDSSIYLCSVAKTGLNTEAFFGQGTRLTVV.

The chain joins TRBV5-4 to TRBJ1-2, with 9 bases matching TRBD1. J gave up 4 bases and V 2 bases, and 3 bases lay outside the gene matches. The CDR3 totals 14 residues. The germline V gene encodes CDR1 SGHNT and CDR2 YYREEE (reference sequence). CDR3 sequence reads: CASSLQGQGYGYTF. The CDR3 DNA follows: TGTGCCAGCAGCTTACAGGGACAGGGCTATGGCTACACCTTC.

The chain recombines TRBV5-1 with TRBJ2-4; 8 bases align to TRBD2. CDR1 is SGHRS and CDR2 is YFSETQ in the germline V gene. The CDR3 is 18 residues long. V was pared by 4 bases and J by 9 bases, with 21 bases of the junction left unmatched. The CDR3 is CASSALPPGLGMGSIQYF. CDR3 nucleotides: TGCGCCAGCAGCGCCCTCCCACCGGGACTAGGCATGGGGAGCATTCAGTACTTC.

The chain links TRBV6-5 to TRBJ2-7; 9 bases match TRBD1. This CDR3 comprises 15 residues. J was trimmed by 3 bases and V by 6 bases; bases with no gene match: 9. The germline V gene has CDR1 MNHEY and CDR2 SVGAGI. Here the CDR3 DNA reads TGTGCCAGCAGCCCCGGCTGGGGACAGGGCTACGAGCAGTACTTC. Protein sequence: CASSPGWGQGYEQYF.

The chain carries TRBV5-6 and TRBJ2-3; D is possibly TRBD2 (5 bases). CDR3 size: 15 residues. The germline CDR1 and CDR2 sequences are SGHDT and YYEEEE. V lost 4 bases and J 2 bases, leaving 14 bases between the germline ends. CDR3 protein: CASSRDPRATDTQYF. The CDR3 DNA reads as TGTGCCAGCAGCCGGGATCCAAGGGCCACAGATACGCAGTATTTT.

There are a few counts of this clone. This rearrangement joins TRBV6-2 or TRBV6-3 to TRBJ1-5, with D possibly TRBD1 on 6 matching bases. Trimming shortened V by 3 bases and J by 1 base, and 10 bases separated the two germline ends. CDR1 is MNHEY, CDR2 SVGEGT, per germline. The CDR3 totals 15 residues. CDR3 coding DNA: TGTGCCAGCAGTTATACAGGGTTGAGCAATCAGCCCCAGCATTTT. It encodes CASSYTGLSNQPQHF.

The chain carries TRBV29-1 and TRBJ1-5, with 7 bases that match TRBD1. V lost 6 bases to trimming and J lost 8 bases; unmatched junction nucleotides: 10. The germline CDR1 and CDR2 sequences are SQVTM and ANQGSEA. This CDR3 contains 13 residues. In nucleotides, the CDR3 is TGCAGCGTCGCACAGGGGTTTTTCGAGCCCCAGCATTTT. It is translated as CSVAQGFFEPQHF. Looking up the rest from reference TRBV29-1 and TRBJ1-5 gives the full variable domain: SAVISQKPSRDICQRGTSLTIQCQVDSQVTMMFWYRQQPGQSLTLIATANQGSEATYESGFVIDKFPISRPNLTFSTLTVSNMSPEDSSIYLCSVAQGFFEPQHFGDGTRLSIL.

The V gene is TRBV27, the J gene TRBJ2-5; 7 bases match TRBD2. Germline values: CDR1 MNHEY, CDR2 SMNVEV (reference sequence). V trimming: 7 bases; J trimming: 1 base; junction bases outside the gene matches: 9. The CDR3 totals 15 residues. The CDR3 protein is CASNNGASGQETQYF. The CDR3 bases are TGTGCCAGCAATAACGGGGCTAGCGGCCAAGAGACCCAGTACTTC.

The chain uses TRBV6-5 and TRBJ2-7; TRBD2 matches 7 bases. This CDR3 comprises 14 residues. V dropped 6 bases and J dropped 2; count of bases not matched to a gene: 7. Per germline, CDR1 MNHEY and CDR2 SVGAGI. This CDR3 is CASRGGWAPYEQYF. CDR3 DNA: TGTGCCAGCAGGGGAGGGTGGGCCCCCTACGAGCAGTACTTC.

The count of this clone is one. The rearrangement links TRBV7-9 to TRBJ2-3, with 8 bases identical to TRBD1. CDR1 and CDR2 from the germline V gene are SEHNR and FQNEAQ (reference sequence). V gave up 6 bases and J gave up 0 bases; unmatched junction bases: 8. This CDR3 comprises 16 residues. CDR3 nucleotide sequence: TGTGCCAGCAGTCGACAGGGGTTCACTAGCACAGATACGCAGTATTTT. It translates to CASSRQGFTSTDTQYF.

The chain links TRBV5-5 to TRBJ2-3; 8 nucleotides match TRBD1. The CDR3 has 16 residues. Germline values: CDR1 SGHKS, CDR2 YYEKEE (reference sequence). V lost 6 bases to trimming and J lost 3 bases; unmatched junction nucleotides: 12. The chain's CDR3 is CASNFGDRGLTDTQYF. The CDR3 DNA reads TGTGCCAGCAATTTTGGAGACAGGGGATTGACAGATACGCAGTATTTT.

This clone appeared a single time. The chain links TRBV11-3 to TRBJ2-3; 7 bases align to TRBD2. The CDR3 consists of 16 residues. J gave up 1 base and V 5 bases, and 9 bases lay outside the gene matches. Per the germline V gene, CDR1 is SGHNT and CDR2 is YENEEA. CDR3 sequence (DNA): TGTGCCAGCAGCATGGGACTACCCGATGGCACAGATACGCAGTATTTT. Its protein product is CASSMGLPDGTDTQYF.

The genes are TRBV27 and TRBJ2-3, with 10 bases identical to TRBD2. Trimming cost V 5 bases and J 1 base; bases outside gene matches: 6. CDR1 MNHEY and CDR2 SMNVEV come from the germline V gene (reference sequence). There are 16 residues in the CDR3. The CDR3 sequence is CASSPLAGVGTDTQYF. For the CDR3, the DNA is TGTGCCAGCAGTCCTCTAGCGGGAGTGGGCACAGATACGCAGTATTTT.

The chain links TRBV24-1 to TRBJ2-2; 15 bases are shared with TRBD2. The CDR3 is made up of 17 amino acids. The trim removed 5 bases at V and 7 bases at J, leaving 7 bases unmatched. Germline CDR1 is KGHDR and CDR2 is SFDVKD. DNA for the CDR3: TGTGCCACCAGTGCCCGAGGGGGACTAGCGGGAGGCGGGGAGCTGTTTTTT. It specifies CATSARGGLAGGGELFF.

This clone was picked up one time. J is TRBJ2-5 and V is TRBV7-2; 8 positions agree with TRBD1. Per the germline V gene, CDR1 is SGHTA and CDR2 is FQGNSA. The length of the CDR3 is 14 residues. J was trimmed by 2 bases and V by 5 bases; bases with no gene match: 4. The CDR3 reads CASSRTGPQETQYF. Written as DNA, the CDR3 is TGTGCCAGCAGCCGGACAGGGCCACAAGAGACCCAGTACTTC.

The V and J genes are TRBV24-1 and TRBJ2-2, with TRBD2 identical over 13 bases. The CDR3 runs 17 residues. V shed 2 bases, J shed 7 bases, and the junction held 6 bases outside the gene matches. CDR1 and CDR2 from the germline V gene are KGHDR and SFDVKD. As DNA, the CDR3 is TGTGCCACCAGTGATTATGGACTAGCGGGAGTGTTCGGGGAGCTGTTTTTT. Translation: CATSDYGLAGVFGELFF.

This clone is a singleton in its sample. The J gene is TRBJ2-7, the V gene TRBV7-8; D unclear. CDR1 and CDR2 (germline): SGHVS, FQNEAQ. The V end lost 0 bases, the J end lost 7 bases, and 13 bases lay between the germline ends. The length of the CDR3 is 14 residues. In DNA form, the CDR3 reads TGTGCCAGCAGCTTAGCGGCAGGCGCCCTGGAGCAGTACTTC. This sequence encodes CASSLAAGALEQYF.

The chain links TRBV6-6 to TRBJ1-6, with 8 bases matching TRBD1. This CDR3 spans 16 amino acids. V dropped 0 bases and J dropped 9; count of bases not matched to a gene: 7. Germline CDR1 reads MNHNY; CDR2 reads SVGAGI (reference sequence). The CDR3 loop is CASSYSPDRVFSPLHF. CDR3 coding DNA: TGTGCCAGCAGTTACTCTCCGGACAGGGTTTTTTCACCCCTCCACTTT.

The genes are TRBV4-3 and TRBJ1-2, with D possibly TRBD1 on 5 matching bases. From germline, CDR1 is LGHNA and CDR2 YSLEER. The CDR3 sequence is 15 residues long. V was trimmed by 0 bases and J by 0 bases, leaving 8 bases between them. CDR3 DNA sequence: TGCGCCAGCAGCCAAGACAGGGATTCTAACTATGGCTACACCTTC. As protein: CASSQDRDSNYGYTF.

V is TRBV27 and J is TRBJ1-2; TRBD1 matches at 8 bases. The J segment lost 4 bases and the V segment lost 3 bases, leaving 10 bases of the junction unmatched. Germline loops: CDR1 MNHEY, CDR2 SMNVEV (reference sequence). The CDR3 is 16 amino acids. The CDR3 sequence: CASSFPRSGQGYGYTF. CDR3 nucleotide sequence: TGTGCCAGCAGTTTTCCTAGATCCGGACAGGGCTATGGCTACACCTTC.